The rows below give T cell receptor beta chains drawn from one sample of a study of HIV-infected patients and healthy controls. A single record per CDR3 protein comes from TCRdb applying MiXCR to the 5' RACE reads. Here the sample spans about 10,000 distinct CDR3 sequences, approximately 8% being singletons. Sequenced input: blood. The origin of the receptors is an adult in good health. CDR3s include the opening cysteine and the closing phenylalanine or tryptophan. The D gene is left open where the match is weak. The size entry is marked missing in some rows and otherwise reads once, few, many or a size class.

J: TRBJ1-2; D: .; V: TRBV6-5; size: .; DNA: TGTGCCAGCAGCTCCCGACAGGAGGGGATGACTAACTATGGCTACACCTTC; CDR3: CASSSRQEGMTNYGYTF
J: TRBJ1-2; D: .; V: TRBV4-3; size: medium-sized; DNA: TGCGCCAGCAGCCAACACCTTAGGAGGGGAGTTTTTGGTGGCTACACCTTC; CDR3: CASSQHLRRGVFGGYTF
J: TRBJ2-3; D: TRBD2; V: TRBV7-2; size: .; DNA: TGTGCCAGCACCCCGGCGGGGGGGCTCACAGATACGCAGTATTTT; CDR3: CASTPAGGLTDTQYF
J: TRBJ2-5; D: .; V: TRBV7-2; size: medium-sized; DNA: TGTGCCAGCAGCTTAGGTACCCAAGAGACCCAGTACTTC; CDR3: CASSLGTQETQYF
J: TRBJ2-7; D: .; V: TRBV18; size: many; DNA: TGTGCCAGCTCCGGGGTACCCTCCTACGAGCAGTACTTC; CDR3: CASSGVPSYEQYF
J: TRBJ1-1; D: .; V: TRBV5-1; size: many; DNA: TGCGCCAGCAGCATGGACGGCCTGAACACTGAAGCTTTCTTT; CDR3: CASSMDGLNTEAFF
J: TRBJ1-2; D: .; V: TRBV6-6; size: few; DNA: TGTGCCAGCAGCCGAGACCCCTTTACTACCCGACATGGAAGTCGTAATGGCTACACCTTC; CDR3: CASSRDPFTTRHGSRNGYTF
J: TRBJ2-2; D: TRBD1; V: TRBV19; size: medium-sized; DNA: TGTGCCAGTAGAGCCCCGCCGGGACAGGTCGGGGAGCTGTTTTTT; CDR3: CASRAPPGQVGELFF
J: TRBJ2-1; D: .; V: TRBV5-6; size: many; DNA: TGTGCCAGCAGCTTGGACCTAGCCTACAATGAGCAGTTCTTC; CDR3: CASSLDLAYNEQFF
J: TRBJ2-5; D: .; V: TRBV6-1; size: many; DNA: TGTGCCAGCTGTGATCCAGGGAGAGGGGAGGAGACCCAGTACTTC; CDR3: CASCDPGRGEETQYF
J: TRBJ1-5; D: .; V: TRBV9; size: .; DNA: TGTGCCAGCAGCGTGACAGGAGAAAATCAGCCCCAGCATTTT; CDR3: CASSVTGENQPQHF
J: TRBJ2-1; D: .; V: TRBV7-9; size: once; DNA: TGTGCCAGCAGCTTAGAAAATAGAGCCCTTGAGCAGTTCTTC; CDR3: CASSLENRALEQFF
J: TRBJ2-1; D: TRBD1; V: TRBV28; size: many; DNA: TGTGCCAGCAGAGAGGACAGGGCGTTTGACAATGAGCAGTTCTTC; CDR3: CASREDRAFDNEQFF
J: TRBJ2-7; D: TRBD2; V: TRBV12-3/TRBV12-4; size: medium-sized; DNA: TGTGCCAGCAGTCCCGACCTAGCGGGAGGGCCGCACGAGCAGTACTTC; CDR3: CASSPDLAGGPHEQYF
J: TRBJ2-3; D: TRBD1; V: TRBV28; size: medium-sized; DNA: TGTGCCAGCAGTCCTTGGACAGGGGGCGTAGATACGCAGTATTTT; CDR3: CASSPWTGGVDTQYF
J: TRBJ2-7; D: TRBD2; V: TRBV30; size: medium-sized; DNA: TGTGCCTTTAACCCGGGGGGAGACGAGCAGTACTTC; CDR3: CAFNPGGDEQYF
J: TRBJ1-6; D: .; V: TRBV10-3; size: medium-sized; DNA: TGTGCCATCAGTGTAAGGGACCCCGACGATTCACCCCTCCACTTT; CDR3: CAISVRDPDDSPLHF
J: TRBJ2-3; D: TRBD2; V: TRBV6-5; size: medium-sized; DNA: TGTGCCAGCAGCGAAACGGGCGGGGGGGCAGATACGCAGTATTTT; CDR3: CASSETGGGADTQYF
J: TRBJ1-5; D: .; V: TRBV19; size: many; DNA: TGTGCCAGTAATCGGGCAGGGGACCATCAGCCCCAGCATTTT; CDR3: CASNRAGDHQPQHF
J: TRBJ2-5; D: .; V: TRBV20-1; size: medium-sized; DNA: TGCAGTGCTAGAGTAGGCGGCCAAGAGACCCAGTACTTC; CDR3: CSARVGGQETQYF
J: TRBJ2-7; D: .; V: TRBV28; size: many; DNA: TGTGCCAGCATGTTGGGCTCCTACGAGCAGTACTTC; CDR3: CASMLGSYEQYF
J: TRBJ2-1; D: TRBD2; V: TRBV4-3; size: few; DNA: TGCGCCAGCAGCACCGAGGGACTAGCGGGAGAGAATGAGCAGTTCTTC; CDR3: CASSTEGLAGENEQFF
J: TRBJ2-7; D: TRBD1; V: TRBV2; size: .; DNA: TGTGCCAGCAGTTTCCAGGGGGCCGAATACGAGCAGTACTTC; CDR3: CASSFQGAEYEQYF
J: TRBJ2-1; D: TRBD2; V: TRBV4-1; size: medium-sized; DNA: TGCGCCAGCAGCCTTCGGACTAGGATTTACAATGAGCAGTTCTTC; CDR3: CASSLRTRIYNEQFF
J: TRBJ2-5; D: .; V: TRBV4-2; size: .; DNA: TGTGCCAGCAGCCAAGCGGGTGGAGAGGGTGAGGAGACCCAGTACTTC; CDR3: CASSQAGGEGEETQYF
J: TRBJ2-3; D: .; V: TRBV6-5; size: medium-sized; DNA: TGTGCCAGCAGTTACTCGTCTAGCGGCACAGATACGCAGTATTTT; CDR3: CASSYSSSGTDTQYF
J: TRBJ2-3; D: TRBD2; V: TRBV7-3; size: many; DNA: TGTGCCAGCAGCTTAAATATAGCGGGGGGCACAGATACGCAGTATTTT; CDR3: CASSLNIAGGTDTQYF
J: TRBJ2-7; D: .; V: TRBV12-3/TRBV12-4; size: .; DNA: TGTGCCAGCAGTTTATCCGGCAGGGCCTACGAGCAGTACTTC; CDR3: CASSLSGRAYEQYF
J: TRBJ1-6; D: TRBD1; V: TRBV5-6; size: medium-sized; DNA: TGTGCCAGCAGCTGGGACAGGGAATTGACTTCACCCCTCCACTTT; CDR3: CASSWDRELTSPLHF
J: TRBJ1-2; D: .; V: TRBV2; size: medium-sized; DNA: TGTGCCAGCAGTAACGGCAGGCCCCCTGAAAGCTACACCTTC; CDR3: CASSNGRPPESYTF
J: TRBJ2-3; D: TRBD1; V: TRBV29-1; size: medium-sized; DNA: TGCAGCGCTTTGGGGACAGGTGCCGCAGATACGCAGTATTTT; CDR3: CSALGTGAADTQYF
J: TRBJ2-2; D: .; V: TRBV5-5; size: many; DNA: TGTGCCAGCAGCTTGGGGCCGGAGACGAACACCGGGGAGCTGTTTTTT; CDR3: CASSLGPETNTGELFF
J: TRBJ1-2; D: .; V: TRBV5-1; size: many; DNA: TGCGCCAGCAGCGTGGCTACAGGGAACTATGGCTACACCTTC; CDR3: CASSVATGNYGYTF
J: TRBJ1-1; D: .; V: TRBV19; size: many; DNA: TGTGCCAGTAGACGAGTAACTGAAGCTTTCTTT; CDR3: CASRRVTEAFF
J: TRBJ2-7; D: .; V: TRBV12-3/TRBV12-4; size: many; DNA: TGTGCCAGCAGCCAACAGGGATCCGAGCAGTACTTC; CDR3: CASSQQGSEQYF
J: TRBJ1-1; D: .; V: TRBV9; size: few; DNA: TGTGCCAGCAGCGTAGTAGGGCAGTTGAACACTGAAGCTTTCTTT; CDR3: CASSVVGQLNTEAFF
J: TRBJ2-2; D: TRBD2; V: TRBV5-5; size: .; DNA: TGTGCCAGCAGCTCTCGACTAGCGGGGGGTTCCGGGGAGCTGTTTTTT; CDR3: CASSSRLAGGSGELFF
J: TRBJ1-2; D: .; V: TRBV4-3; size: few; DNA: TGCGCCAGCAGCCAAGATCTTAGCGGCTATGGCTACACCTTC; CDR3: CASSQDLSGYGYTF
J: TRBJ2-3; D: .; V: TRBV9; size: medium-sized; DNA: TGTGCCAGCAGCGTTAACTGGGGAAGGAACACAGATACGCAGTATTTT; CDR3: CASSVNWGRNTDTQYF
J: TRBJ2-2; D: .; V: TRBV6-1; size: medium-sized; DNA: TGTGCCAGCTTGCCAGGGCGGAACACCGGGGAGCTGTTTTTT; CDR3: CASLPGRNTGELFF
J: TRBJ2-7; D: .; V: TRBV20-1; size: medium-sized; DNA: TGCAGTGCTAGAGGTCCAGGGGCTCCCGACCCCTACGAGCAGTACTTC; CDR3: CSARGPGAPDPYEQYF